What follows are 16 T cell receptor beta chains derived from one specimen sequenced in a study of OX40 agonist ivuxolimab in advanced cancers. The table came from immunoSEQ multiplex PCR; TCRdb's copy has only in-frame clones and leaves some out. The top ten hold about 14% of the sample, which has over 45,000 clones, around nine tenths seen once. The starting material was CD4+ or CD8+ T cells sorted from blood, obtained in a trial of the OX40 agonist ivuxolimab. The origin of the receptors is an adult with an advanced solid tumor such as melanoma, head and neck, liver or kidney cancer.

The CDR3 loop is CASSQGENIQYF. The CDR3 DNA reads TGCGCCAGCAGCCAAGGGGAAAACATTCAGTACTTC. The chain employs TRBV4-1 and TRBJ2-4, with D unresolved. The CDR3 is 12 amino acids. In germline, CDR1 is MGHRA, CDR2 YSYEKL. V lost 1 base and J 5 bases, leaving 3 bases between the germline ends.

The chain is built from TRBV5-5 and TRBJ1-3, with D uncertain. Germline V gene sequence: CDR1 SGHKS, CDR2 YYEKEE (reference sequence). V was cut by 0 bases and J by 4 bases, with 8 bases left in between. This CDR3 is built from 14 residues. The CDR3 bases are TGTGCCAGCAGCTTGGGGCAGGCCGGAAACACCATATATTTT. Protein sequence: CASSLGQAGNTIYF.

This chain connects TRBV7-6 to TRBJ1-6; no definite D call. Trimming took off 5 bases at V and 9 bases at J, with 8 bases between the two ends. The CDR3 runs to 12 residues. Per the germline V gene, CDR1 is SGHVS and CDR2 is FNYEAQ. For the CDR3, the DNA is TGTGCCAGCAGCCCGGCGGGTTCACCCCTCCACTTT. Protein: CASSPAGSPLHF.

V and J are TRBV7-9 and TRBJ1-5; D not certain. Germline lookup yields CDR1 SEHNR and CDR2 FQNEAQ (reference sequence). The V gene lost 4 bases and the J gene lost 1 base, with 11 bases spanning the gap. The CDR3 has 15 residues. The chain's CDR3 is CASSSLDGSNQPQHF. The CDR3 DNA is TGTGCCAGCAGCTCACTGGACGGAAGCAATCAGCCCCAGCATTTT.

V gene TRBV27 combines with J gene TRBJ1-6; 7 bases fit TRBD1. The trim removed 3 bases at V and 4 bases at J, leaving 0 bases unmatched. The CDR3 has 14 residues. The germline CDR1 and CDR2 sequences are MNHEY and SMNVEV (reference sequence). The CDR3 nucleotides read TGTGCCAGCAGTTTCAGGGGGTATAATTCACCCCTCCACTTT. Encoded protein: CASSFRGYNSPLHF.

V usage is TRBV7-9 and J usage is TRBJ2-2; a weak D match, TRBD1 (6 bases). The V gene lost 2 bases and the J gene lost 3 bases, with 10 bases spanning the gap. CDR1 and CDR2 from the germline V gene are SEHNR and FQNEAQ (reference sequence). CDR3 length equals 15 residues. CDR3 DNA: TGTGCCAGCAGCTTATTCAACAGGGACACCGGGGAGCTGTTTTTT. Protein sequence: CASSLFNRDTGELFF.

The V and J genes are TRBV28 and TRBJ2-7, with D possibly TRBD1 on 6 matching bases. From germline, CDR1 is MDHEN and CDR2 SYDVKM. This CDR3 has 14 amino acids. V shed 6 bases and J shed 2 bases, with 14 bases lying between them. DNA for the CDR3: TGTGCCAGCAGCCAAACCGGGACAACCTACGAGCAGTACTTC. It is translated as CASSQTGTTYEQYF.

V gene TRBV25-1 combines with J gene TRBJ2-1; maybe TRBD2 (5 bases). Germline V gene lookup returns CDR1 MGHDK and CDR2 SYGVNS. V was clipped by 4 bases and J by 9 bases, with 10 bases between them. CDR3 length equals 12 residues. CDR3 sequence: CASSVGLVEQFF. CDR3 bases: TGTGCCAGCAGTGTAGGACTGGTTGAGCAGTTCTTC.

The genes are TRBV4-2 and TRBJ1-4; 10 nucleotides align to TRBD1. This CDR3 has 18 residues. The V and J ends lost 1 base and 0 bases, in that order; junction bases with no gene match: 5. Per the germline V gene, CDR1 is LGHNA and CDR2 is YNFKEQ. CDR3 DNA sequence: TGTGCCAGCAGCCAAGCCGGGACAGGGGTTCCAACTAATGAAAAACTGTTTTTT. Amino acids: CASSQAGTGVPTNEKLFF.

This chain joins TRBV30 and TRBJ2-3, with a weak D call TRBD1 (6 bases). CDR1 is GTSNPN and CDR2 is SVGIG in the germline V gene (reference sequence). The CDR3 has 15 residues. V shed 0 bases and J shed 0 bases, with 10 bases lying between them. The DNA for the CDR3 is TGTGCCTGGAGTGTTGGGGGCCCCAGCACAGATACGCAGTATTTT. Amino acids: CAWSVGGPSTDTQYF.

DNA for the CDR3: TGTGCCAGCAGCCGCTCTCGTAGCGGGCCCCAAGAGACCCAGTACTTC. It encodes CASSRSRSGPQETQYF. The V call is TRBV11-1, the J call TRBJ2-5; 7 bases align to TRBD2. Germline V lookup: CDR1 SGHAT, CDR2 FQDESV (reference sequence). The J segment lost 1 base and the V segment lost 5 bases, leaving 10 bases of the junction unmatched. The CDR3 extends over 16 amino acids.

Here the CDR3 reads CASSFANEQFF. The DNA for the CDR3 is TGTGCCAGCAGTTTCGCGAATGAGCAGTTCTTC. The chain employs TRBV6-6 and TRBJ2-1; D remains ambiguous. Germline CDR1 and CDR2: MNHNY and SVGAGI (reference sequence). V was clipped by 4 bases and J by 7 bases, with 5 bases between them. The CDR3 consists of 11 residues.

The chain is built from TRBV28 and TRBJ2-7; D unclear. The CDR3 runs to 14 residues. V was shortened by 5 bases and J by 3 bases, with 14 bases between the two germline ends. Germline V CDR1 and CDR2: MDHEN, SYDVKM. CDR3 amino acids: CASSRSKAIYEQYF. CDR3 coding DNA: TGTGCCAGCAGTAGATCGAAAGCCATCTACGAGCAGTACTTC.

The V call is TRBV6-5, the J call TRBJ1-2; TRBD1 matches 7 bases. Germline lookup yields CDR1 MNHEY and CDR2 SVGAGI. The CDR3 length is 15 residues. V was clipped by 5 bases and J by 4 bases; unmatched bases: 10. CDR3 in DNA: TGTGCCAGCAGTCCCAGGGGGACAGCCAGCTATGGCTACACCTTC. It is translated as CASSPRGTASYGYTF.

The chain joins TRBV27 to TRBJ2-2; D may be TRBD1 (5 bases). Germline loops: CDR1 MNHEY, CDR2 SMNVEV (reference sequence). Trimming removed 2 bases from V and 0 bases from J, with 13 bases in between. The CDR3 has 17 amino acids. CDR3 residues: CASSLGAVHANTGELFF. For the CDR3, the DNA is TGTGCCAGCAGTTTAGGGGCAGTTCACGCGAACACCGGGGAGCTGTTTTTT.

The chain recombines TRBV11-1 with TRBJ1-3; D ambiguous. Germline V CDR1 and CDR2: SGHAT, FQDESV (reference sequence). The CDR3 loop spans 14 amino acids. Between the trimmed V and J ends, which lost 2 bases and 0 bases, there was a span of 5 bases. CDR3 residues: CASSLQSSGNTIYF. CDR3 bases: TGTGCCAGCAGCTTACAGTCCTCTGGAAACACCATATATTTT.